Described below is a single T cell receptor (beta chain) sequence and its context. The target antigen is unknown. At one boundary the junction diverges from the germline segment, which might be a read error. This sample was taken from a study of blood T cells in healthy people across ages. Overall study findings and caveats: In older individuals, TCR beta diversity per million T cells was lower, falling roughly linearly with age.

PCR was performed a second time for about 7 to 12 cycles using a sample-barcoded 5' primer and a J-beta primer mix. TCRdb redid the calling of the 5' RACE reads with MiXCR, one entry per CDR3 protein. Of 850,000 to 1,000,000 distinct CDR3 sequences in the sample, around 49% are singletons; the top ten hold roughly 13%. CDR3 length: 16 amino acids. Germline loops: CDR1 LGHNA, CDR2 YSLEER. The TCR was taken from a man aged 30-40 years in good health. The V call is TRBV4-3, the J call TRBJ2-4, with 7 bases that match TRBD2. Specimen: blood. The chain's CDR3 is CANSQEGRGRKNIQYF. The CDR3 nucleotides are TGCGCCAACAGCCAAGAAGGGCGGGGGAGAAAAAACATTCAGTACTTC.